The sequence of this T cell receptor (beta chain) was determined in a study of CD4 and CD8 cells across lung adenocarcinoma regions. TCRdb reprocessed the PCR reads via MiXCR and lists one record per CDR3 protein. The sample lists 20,000 to 25,000 distinct CDR3 sequences, around half occurring once. Germline CDR1 is WNHNN and CDR2 is SYGVQD (reference sequence). The ends were cut back, 9 bases at V and 6 bases at J, with 22 bases in the middle. The CDR3 runs to 15 residues. The patients had localized lung adenocarcinoma, a non-small cell subtype. The sequencing sample was made of CD8+ T cells from the center of a lung tumor. J is TRBJ2-3 and V is TRBV10-1; D may correspond to TRBD1 or TRBD2 (5 bases each). This sequence was found in a female donor with lung adenocarcinoma. The CD4 and CD8 labels of this study may be unreliable. CDR3 sequence reads: CASSGGLGAKDTQYF. The DNA for the CDR3 is TGCGCCAGTTCCGGCGGGCTAGGGGCCAAGGATACGCAGTATTTT.